These T cell receptor beta chains were read from a single sample in a study of a mutant IDH1 vaccine in newly diagnosed glioma. Antigen specificity for these receptors is unknown. Sequencing was performed with immunoSEQ multiplex PCR; in TCRdb, only in-frame clones are kept and a portion is missing. The data show 32,000 or so clones, roughly 87% seen once. The specimen was peripheral blood mononuclear cells (PBMCs), collected from a glioma patient whose treatment included an IDH1 peptide vaccine. The receptors shown here come from a woman in her forties with glioma. Some clones in this sample may be carry-over from other donors' samples. CDR3s include the opening cysteine and the closing phenylalanine or tryptophan. D genes are given only for firm matches. The size field is filled for only some rows; it gives once, few, many or a size class.

CDR3: CASSLSEPWTRREKLFF; DNA: TGTGCCAGCAGTTTGTCCGAACCATGGACCAGACGTGAAAAACTGTTTTTT; J: TRBJ1-4; D: -; size: -; V: TRBV27
CDR3: CASSLPQGQDYGYTF; DNA: TGTGCCAGCAGTCTACCCCAGGGGCAGGACTATGGCTACACCTTC; J: TRBJ1-2; D: -; size: -; V: TRBV6-6
CDR3: CASSPGATLHF; DNA: TGTGCCAGCAGCCCCGGGGCCACCCTCCACTTT; J: TRBJ1-6; D: -; size: -; V: TRBV4-2
CDR3: CASSEVGRYYGYTF; DNA: TGTGCCAGCAGTGAAGTTGGACGGTACTATGGCTACACCTTC; J: TRBJ1-2; D: -; size: -; V: TRBV25-1
CDR3: CASSQQNIQRNEKLFF; DNA: TGCGCCAGCAGCCAACAGAACATACAGCGGAATGAAAAACTGTTTTTT; J: TRBJ1-4; D: -; size: -; V: TRBV4-1
CDR3: CSVALRQGAYEQYF; DNA: TGCAGCGTCGCCCTCCGACAGGGGGCTTACGAGCAGTACTTC; J: TRBJ2-7; D: TRBD1; size: -; V: TRBV29-1
CDR3: CASRPTGRQETQYF; DNA: TGTGCCAGCAGGCCTACGGGCCGACAAGAGACCCAGTACTTC; J: TRBJ2-5; D: -; size: few; V: TRBV27
CDR3: CASSRGTNSYNEQFF; DNA: TGCGCCAGCTCCAGGGGAACCAACTCCTACAATGAGCAGTTCTTC; J: TRBJ2-1; D: -; size: -; V: TRBV5-1
CDR3: CASSLQPGLAGSTDTQYF; DNA: TGTGCCAGCAGCTTACAACCGGGACTAGCGGGAAGCACAGATACGCAGTATTTT; J: TRBJ2-3; D: TRBD2; size: -; V: TRBV7-3
CDR3: CASSQNLGNSGNTIYF; DNA: TGCGCCAGCAGCCAAAACTTGGGGAACTCTGGAAACACCATATATTTT; J: TRBJ1-3; D: -; size: -; V: TRBV4-1
CDR3: CASSSSGSTGELFF; DNA: TGTGCCAGCAGTAGTAGCGGGAGCACCGGGGAGCTGTTTTTT; J: TRBJ2-2; D: TRBD2; size: -; V: TRBV28
CDR3: CSARGVSDTQYF; DNA: TGCAGCGCTAGAGGGGTTTCAGATACGCAGTATTTT; J: TRBJ2-3; D: -; size: -; V: TRBV29-1
CDR3: CASSPHGQGNTEAFF; DNA: TGTGCCAGCAGCCCCCATGGACAGGGGAACACTGAAGCTTTCTTT; J: TRBJ1-1; D: TRBD1; size: -; V: TRBV28
CDR3: CASSVAGGSGANVLTF; DNA: TGTGCCAGCAGCGTAGCAGGCGGATCTGGGGCCAACGTCCTGACTTTC; J: TRBJ2-6; D: -; size: -; V: TRBV9
CDR3: CSASSSNTQYF; DNA: TGCAGTGCCAGCTCCTCTAATACGCAGTATTTT; J: TRBJ2-3; D: -; size: few; V: TRBV20-1
CDR3: CASSQVPRGQGAGEQYF; DNA: TGTGCCAGCAGCCAAGTACCTAGGGGACAGGGGGCTGGGGAGCAGTACTTC; J: TRBJ2-7; D: TRBD1; size: medium-sized; V: TRBV4-2
CDR3: CASSQKAEGGNEKLFF; DNA: TGCGCCAGCAGCCAAAAGGCCGAGGGGGGGAATGAAAAACTGTTTTTT; J: TRBJ1-4; D: -; size: -; V: TRBV4-1
CDR3: CASSRPWGPDTQYF; DNA: TGTGCCAGCAGCCGTCCGTGGGGGCCAGATACGCAGTATTTT; J: TRBJ2-3; D: -; size: -; V: TRBV7-9
CDR3: CASSLAQSASGQYF; DNA: TGCGCCAGCAGCTTGGCCCAGTCCGCCTCTGGGCAGTACTTC; J: TRBJ2-7; D: -; size: few; V: TRBV5-1
CDR3: CASSLAGMNTEAFF; DNA: TGCGCCAGCAGCTTGGCAGGGATGAACACTGAAGCTTTCTTT; J: TRBJ1-1; D: -; size: -; V: TRBV5-1
CDR3: CASLDSPNSAYGYTF; DNA: TGTGCCAGCCTGGACAGCCCGAATTCTGCCTATGGCTACACCTTC; J: TRBJ1-2; D: -; size: -; V: TRBV6-6
CDR3: CASSWTGTGGMGTQYF; DNA: TGTGCCAGCAGCTGGACCGGGACAGGGGGGATGGGGACCCAGTACTTC; J: TRBJ2-5; D: TRBD1; size: -; V: TRBV5-6
CDR3: CASSSLVSEQYF; DNA: TGTGCCAGCAGCTCGCTAGTCAGCGAGCAGTACTTC; J: TRBJ2-7; D: -; size: -; V: TRBV11-2
CDR3: CASSLATTDEQFF; DNA: TGTGCCAGCAGCTTGGCGACTACCGATGAGCAGTTCTTC; J: TRBJ2-1; D: -; size: -; V: TRBV5-4
CDR3: CASSPTGNYNSPLHF; DNA: TGTGCCAGCAGCCCGACAGGGAATTATAATTCACCCCTCCACTTT; J: TRBJ1-6; D: TRBD1; size: -; V: TRBV7-2
CDR3: CASSPRYDNEQFF; DNA: TGTGCCAGCAGTCCCAGGTACGACAATGAGCAGTTCTTC; J: TRBJ2-1; D: -; size: few; V: TRBV6-5
CDR3: CASAGGTIGYGYTF; DNA: TGTGCCAGTGCAGGGGGCACTATTGGCTATGGCTACACCTTC; J: TRBJ1-2; D: TRBD1; size: -; V: TRBV6-1
CDR3: CASTRQVPSSYEQYF; DNA: TGTGCCAGCACACGACAGGTCCCTAGCTCCTACGAGCAGTACTTC; J: TRBJ2-7; D: -; size: -; V: TRBV6-1
CDR3: CSVVGVGTEAFF; DNA: TGCAGCGTAGTCGGGGTGGGCACTGAAGCTTTCTTT; J: TRBJ1-1; D: -; size: -; V: TRBV29-1
CDR3: CASSLGQGETDTQYF; DNA: TGTGCCAGCAGCTTGGGCCAGGGGGAGACAGATACGCAGTATTTT; J: TRBJ2-3; D: TRBD1; size: few; V: TRBV7-9
CDR3: CASSKSYGTGDYGYTF; DNA: TGTGCCAGCAGCAAATCTTATGGGACAGGGGACTATGGCTACACCTTC; J: TRBJ1-2; D: -; size: -; V: TRBV21-1